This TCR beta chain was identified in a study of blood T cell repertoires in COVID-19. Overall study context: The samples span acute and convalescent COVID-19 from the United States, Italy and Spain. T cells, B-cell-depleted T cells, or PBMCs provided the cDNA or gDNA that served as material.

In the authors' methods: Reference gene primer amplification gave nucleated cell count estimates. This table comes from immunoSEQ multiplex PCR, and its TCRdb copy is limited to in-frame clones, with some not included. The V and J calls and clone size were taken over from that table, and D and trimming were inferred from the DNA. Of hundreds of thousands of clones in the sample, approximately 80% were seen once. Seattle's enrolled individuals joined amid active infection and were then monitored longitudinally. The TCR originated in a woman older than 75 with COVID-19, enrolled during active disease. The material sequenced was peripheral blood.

CDR3 bases: TGTGCCAGCAGCTCGGTCACGGGAGGCGAGCAGTTCTTC. Its translation is CASSSVTGGEQFF. The chain recombines TRBV7-3 with TRBJ2-1, with TRBD2 identical over 7 bases. Germline V gene data show CDR1 as SGHTA and CDR2 as FQGTGA. The CDR3 has 13 amino acids. After removal of 4 bases from V and 10 bases from J, the junction contained 7 bases not matched to a gene.